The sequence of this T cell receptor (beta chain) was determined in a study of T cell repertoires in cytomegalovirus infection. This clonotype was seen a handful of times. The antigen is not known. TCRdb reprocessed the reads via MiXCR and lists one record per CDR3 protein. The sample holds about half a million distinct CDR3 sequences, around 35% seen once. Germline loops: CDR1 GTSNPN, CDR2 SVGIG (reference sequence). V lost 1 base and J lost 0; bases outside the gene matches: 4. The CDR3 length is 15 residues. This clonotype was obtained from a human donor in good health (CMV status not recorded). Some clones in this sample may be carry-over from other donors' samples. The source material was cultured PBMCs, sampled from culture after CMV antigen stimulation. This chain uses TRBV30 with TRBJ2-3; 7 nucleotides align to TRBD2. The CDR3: CAWSATSASTDTQYF. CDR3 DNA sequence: TGTGCCTGGAGTGCCACTAGCGCTAGCACAGATACGCAGTATTTT.